The following is a T cell receptor (beta chain) sequence with its context. Preparation of the TCRbeta library used unique molecular identifiers. TCRdb itself ran the PCR reads through MiXCR, one entry per CDR3 protein. The sample carries approximately 400,000 distinct CDR3 sequences, approximately 10% recorded once. The data belong to a study of T-cell reconstitution after alpha-beta-depleted transplantation in children. CDR3 length equals 17 residues. The germline gives CDR1 SGDLS, CDR2 YYNGEE. V was clipped by 4 bases and J by 3 bases; unmatched bases: 7. This chain links TRBV9 with TRBJ2-1, with 13 bases that match TRBD2. Sequences were derived from PBMCs from the stem cell graft donor, sampled from the stem cell graft. The TCR originated in a human donor who donated a stem cell graft to a child with acute myeloid leukemia. The CDR3 coding sequence is TGTGCCAGCAGCCCCGGGACTAGCGGGAAGGGCTACAATGAGCAGTTCTTC. This encodes CASSPGTSGKGYNEQFF.